This note documents a single T cell receptor beta chain sequence. Its target is unknown. This sample is part of a study of blood T cells in healthy people across ages. Whole-study findings and limits: The long-lived group displayed more naive CD4+ cells, plus higher diversity, than the aged donors did. Older age coincided with a roughly linear decline in TCR beta diversity per million T cells.

V lost 4 bases to trimming and J lost 1 base, with 19 bases between them. The germline gives CDR1 SGHAT, CDR2 FQNNGV. The CDR3 runs to 17 residues. A sample-barcoded 5' primer and a J-beta primer mix were used in a second PCR of about 7 to 12 cycles. Every cDNA molecule bore a tag from a template-switch adaptor containing 12 random nucleotides. TCRdb re-analysed the 5' RACE reads in MiXCR, keeping a single row per CDR3 protein. Found here are about a million distinct CDR3 sequences, roughly 51% of them singletons; the top ten hold 20% to 25%. This TCR derives from a woman aged 55-69 years in good health. The chain joins TRBV11-2 to TRBJ2-5; D is possibly TRBD1 (6 bases). Material: blood. Here the CDR3 reads CASSSPPIGGSQETQYF. CDR3 nucleotide sequence: TGTGCCAGCAGCTCGCCCCCCATAGGGGGAAGCCAAGAGACCCAGTACTTC.